Below are 21 T cell receptor beta chains sequenced from a single sample in a study of CD8+ T cells in alopecia areata. Sequencing relied on a cDNA template that was reverse transcribed from extracted RNA. Libraries were prepared by immunoSEQ multiplex PCR; TCRdb keeps only in-frame clonotypes and omits some of them. In total the sample includes more than 250,000 clones, none of them seen once. Cutaneous lymph node cells were pooled, and they were sorted using CD4, CD8alpha, NKG2D, NKG2ACE and other markers. The material sequenced was CD4+ T cells sorted from a lymph node. The receptors shown here come from a C3H/HeJ mouse with alopecia areata. MHC haplotype here: H2-k.

Comments on this clone: Mouse germline and gene names are used. The sequenced fragment ends 4 residues before the CDR3 boundary, so the rest is inferred from the germline J gene. J is TRBJ2-1 and V is TRBV17; weak D call: TRBD1 (7 bases). The germline CDR1 and CDR2 sequences are MNHDT and YYDKIL. Trimming stripped 3 bases from V and 6 bases from J, with 15 bases between. The CDR3 sequence is 15 residues long. The DNA read from the CDR3 is TGTGCTAGCAGTAGGGGGAGGGGGCGCGGTGCT. Translation gives CASSRGRGRGA. In full, the CDR3 is CASSRGRGRGAEQFF.

For this clone: Germline and genes here are mouse. Read data end 4 residues before the CDR3 end; the end is taken from the germline J gene. The rearrangement joins TRBV5 to TRBJ2-5; 10 bases agree with TRBD2. The CDR3 covers 16 residues. The germline V gene encodes CDR1 LGHNA and CDR2 YNLKQL (reference sequence). The V and J ends lost 4 bases and 0 bases, in that order; junction bases with no gene match: 4. CDR3 DNA (partial): TGTGCCAGCAGCCTCGGACTGGGGGCTAACCAAGAC. Translation: CASSLGLGANQD. The full CDR3 protein is CASSLGLGANQDTQYF.

Remarks on this clone: Genes and germline come from the mouse. Read data end 4 residues before the CDR3 end; the end is taken from the germline J gene. The rearrangement uses TRBV31 and TRBJ1-1, with a possible D match to TRBD1 (6 bases). Germline CDR1 is GKSSPN and CDR2 is SITVG. Trimming stripped 3 bases from V and 0 bases from J, with 11 bases between. This CDR3 contains 14 residues. This CDR3 is CAWSRGHSNTEVFF. The sequenced part of the CDR3 DNA is TGTGCCTGGAGCCGGGGACACTCAAACACA. Filled out from reference TRBV31 and TRBJ1-1, the complete variable domain reads AQTIHQWPVAEIKAVGSPLSLGCTIKGKSSPNLYWYWQATGGTLQQLFYSITVGQVESVVQLNLSASRPKDDQFILSTEKLLLSHSGFYLCAWSRGHSNTEVFFGKGTRLTVV.

A remark on this clone: Gene names are the mouse ones. The CDR3 extends 4 residues past the end of the read, so its final part is completed from the germline J gene. Other DNA sequences within the sample encode an identical CDR3. The rearrangement links TRBV13-1 to TRBJ2-3; 8 bases are shared with TRBD2. The CDR3 runs 16 residues. Trimming took 0 bases from V and 0 from J; bases not matched to a gene: 3. CDR1 NSHNY and CDR2 SYGAGN come from the germline V gene. The covered CDR3 bases are TGTGCCAGCAGTGATGCTGGGGGGAGTAGTGCAGAA. The encoded protein is CASSDAGGSSAE. The full CDR3 reads CASSDAGGSSAETLYF.

On this clone itself: Here the gene names and germline are mouse. The read finishes 4 residues shy of the CDR3 end, and the germline J gene is used to complete it. This sample includes further DNA sequences coding for the same CDR3. This sequence joins TRBV31 and TRBJ2-7, with 9 nucleotides matching TRBD1. This CDR3 contains 13 residues. CDR1 GKSSPN and CDR2 SITVG come from the germline V gene. V lost 3 bases to trimming and J lost 3 bases; unmatched junction nucleotides: 3. CDR3 residues: CAWSPTGGYEQYF. Partial CDR3 DNA: TGTGCCTGGAGCCCGACAGGGGGCTAT.

This clone has only a few counts. Germline and genes: mouse. The read finishes 4 residues shy of the CDR3 end, and the germline J gene is used to complete it. This rearrangement joins TRBV13-1 to TRBJ2-1, with TRBD1 as a possible D gene (5 bases). This CDR3 has 14 residues. Trimming removed 3 bases at V and 2 bases at J, with 9 bases between. Germline V CDR1 and CDR2: NSHNY, SYGAGN. CDR3 DNA (partial): TGTGCCAGCAGTGTGGACACTGACTATGCT. Amino acid sequence: CASSVDTDYA. The CDR3 in its entirety is CASSVDTDYAEQFF.

As regards this clone: Genes and germline are mouse. The read terminates 4 residues ahead of where the CDR3 ends, so the germline J gene completes it. The V gene is TRBV5, the J gene TRBJ1-1; unclear D gene. Looked up from germline, CDR1 is LGHNA and CDR2 is YNLKQL (reference sequence). The CDR3 is made up of 14 amino acids. V was shortened by 0 bases and J by 0 bases, with 5 bases between the two germline ends. The part of the CDR3 DNA that was read is TGTGCCAGCAGCCAAGATGGGTCAAACACA. It is translated as CASSQDGSNT. The full CDR3 is CASSQDGSNTEVFF.

This clone was picked up a small number of times. Here the gene names and germline are mouse. The sequence runs out 3 residues before the end of the CDR3; the remainder is reconstructed from the germline J gene. The J gene is TRBJ1-6, the V gene TRBV19; D gene ambiguous. TRBJ1-6 is filed as an ORF, its function uncertain. CDR3 length: 12 amino acids. Germline V gene lookup returns CDR1 FNHDT and CDR2 SITEND (reference sequence). The V end lost 4 bases, the J end lost 6 bases, and 5 bases lay between the germline ends. CDR3 sequence: CASSYGNSPLYF. The DNA read from the CDR3 is TGTGCCAGCAGTTATGGTAATTCGCCC.

As to this clone: Gene names and germline refer to mouse. With the read ending 4 residues before the CDR3 end, the germline J gene is used to fill in that end. The V and J genes are TRBV13-3 and TRBJ2-2; 14 nucleotides align to TRBD2. V lost 6 bases and J lost 2; bases outside the gene matches: 6. The CDR3 length is 17 residues. Germline CDR1 NNHDY, CDR2 SYVADS. CDR3 protein: CASKPGLGGPNTGQLYF. CDR3 DNA (partial): TGTGCCAGCAAACCGGGACTGGGGGGGCCGAACACCGGG.

The table lists this clone with a few counts. Genes here carry mouse names. The read ends 4 residues before the CDR3 terminus; that terminus is restored from the germline J gene. Different DNA sequences within this sample yield the same CDR3. The chain is built from TRBV13-2 and TRBJ2-1; D ambiguous. The CDR3 spans 12 residues. The V gene's germline CDR1 is NNHNN and CDR2 SYGAGS (reference sequence). CDR3 region: CASGDARAEQFF. Partial CDR3 DNA: TGTGCCAGCGGTGATGCGAGGGCT.

This clone was seen at least ten times. Mouse gene names apply. The read ends 4 residues shy of where the CDR3 ends; the end is completed using the germline J gene. This chain joins TRBV13-3 and TRBJ2-1, with 8 nucleotides matching TRBD1. The CDR3 is made up of 15 amino acids. V trimming: 3 bases; J trimming: 6 bases; junction bases outside the gene matches: 8. Germline V gene lookup returns CDR1 NNHDY and CDR2 SYVADS. This CDR3 reads CASSAPRGLRAEQFF. CDR3 DNA, as far as it was read: TGTGCCAGCAGTGCACCCAGGGGGCTACGTGCT.

This clone was recorded a few times. All gene names here are mouse names. The missing CDR3 end, 4 residues past where the read stops, is filled in from the germline J gene. The chain couples TRBV1 to TRBJ2-3, with a weak D call TRBD1 (6 bases). V gave up 2 bases and J gave up 1 base, with 13 bases separating them. CDR3 length: 16 amino acids. The V gene's germline CDR1 is NSQYPW and CDR2 LRSPGD (reference sequence). CDR3 region: CTCSASQGGGAETLYF. The sequenced CDR3 bases are TGCACCTGCAGTGCATCACAGGGAGGAGGTGCAGAA.

As concerns this clone: Gene labels here are mouse ones. The read finishes 4 residues shy of the CDR3 end, and the germline J gene is used to complete it. The chain carries TRBV31 and TRBJ2-3, with 9 nucleotides matching TRBD2. Germline values: CDR1 GKSSPN, CDR2 SITVG. There are 14 residues in the CDR3. The part of the CDR3 DNA that was read is TGTGCCTGGAGTCTATGGGGGGGCAGAGAA. Encoded protein: CAWSLWGGRE. The full CDR3 protein is CAWSLWGGRETLYF. Based on the CDR3 plus reference TRBV31 and TRBJ2-3, the full variable domain is AQTIHQWPVAEIKAVGSPLSLGCTIKGKSSPNLYWYWQATGGTLQQLFYSITVGQVESVVQLNLSASRPKDDQFILSTEKLLLSHSGFYLCAWSLWGGRETLYFGSGTRLTVL.

Worth noting for this clone: Mouse gene names apply. The read gets to within 4 residues of the CDR3 end, and the germline J gene fills in the rest. Different DNA sequences within this sample yield the same CDR3. The genes are TRBV13-1 and TRBJ1-2; 7 nucleotides line up with TRBD1. This CDR3 has 13 residues. V lost 3 bases and J lost 2; bases outside the gene matches: 1. Germline values: CDR1 NSHNY, CDR2 SYGAGN. The CDR3 sequence is CASSVQGNSDYTF. CDR3 DNA, as far as it was read: TGTGCCAGCAGTGTACAGGGGAACTCC.

This clone has only a few counts. Germline and genes: mouse. Read data end 3 residues before the CDR3 end; the end is taken from the germline J gene. The chain combines TRBV13-2 with TRBJ1-6, with D hard to call. TRBJ1-6 is given ORF status, its function remaining uncertain. CDR1 NNHNN and CDR2 SYGAGS come from the germline V gene (reference sequence). Trimming took off 2 bases at V and 4 bases at J, with 4 bases between the two ends. CDR3 length: 13 amino acids. CDR3 amino acids: CASGERYNSPLYF. The covered CDR3 bases are TGTGCCAGCGGTGAAAGGTATAATTCGCCC.

A note on this clone: The gene names here belong to mouse. From the germline J gene comes the end of the CDR3, since the read stops 4 residues before it. This chain connects TRBV31 to TRBJ2-1; TRBD2 might be the D (7 bases). Germline lookup yields CDR1 GKSSPN and CDR2 SITVG. The CDR3 runs 14 residues. The CDR3 is CAWSLRGAGAEQFF. The DNA read from the CDR3 is TGTGCCTGGAGTCTACGGGGGGCGGGGGCT.

Notes on this clone: Gene names and germline match the mouse. The read ends 4 residues shy of where the CDR3 ends; the end is completed using the germline J gene. This specimen includes other DNA sequences encoding the same CDR3. The rearrangement joins TRBV13-2 to TRBJ2-5; 7 nucleotides match TRBD2. Germline V gene lookup returns CDR1 NNHNN and CDR2 SYGAGS (reference sequence). The CDR3 spans 14 residues. CDR3 DNA, as far as it was read: TGTGCCAGCGGTGATGCGCCTGGGGGAGAC. The encoded protein is CASGDAPGGD. The entire CDR3 is CASGDAPGGDTQYF.

This clone was seen only a few times. Mouse germline and gene names are used. The CDR3 end lies 4 residues beyond the end of the read and is filled in from the germline J gene. Other nucleotide sequences in the sample specify the same CDR3. This rearrangement joins TRBV13-1 to TRBJ1-2; 12 bases are a match to TRBD1. CDR3 length: 15 amino acids. Germline V lookup: CDR1 NSHNY, CDR2 SYGAGN. The trim removed 2 bases at V and 2 bases at J, leaving 1 base unmatched. The covered CDR3 bases are TGTGCCAGCAGTGAGGGGACAGGGGGCAACTCC. As protein: CASSEGTGGNS. The entire CDR3 sequence reads CASSEGTGGNSDYTF.

A note on this clone: Gene names are mouse gene names. The CDR3 goes on 4 residues after the read ends, and that part is filled in from the germline J gene. V usage is TRBV19 and J usage is TRBJ2-3; a possible D gene is TRBD1 (6 bases). The CDR3 covers 15 residues. Trimming left V 5 bases short and J 0 bases short, with 13 bases between. Germline CDR1 and CDR2: FNHDT and SITEND (reference sequence). The CDR3 DNA, read in part, is TGTGCCAGCAGATTCGGGACAACTAGTGCAGAA. Protein sequence: CASRFGTTSAE. In full, the CDR3 reads CASRFGTTSAETLYF.

This clone was counted only a few times. Gene names and germline match the mouse. The read comes to an end 4 residues before the CDR3 does, leaving the germline J gene to fill in the end. The same CDR3 can be traced to other DNA sequences in this sample. J is TRBJ2-7 and V is TRBV13-1; possible D gene TRBD2, 6 bases. The V gene lost 5 bases and the J gene lost 0 bases, with 12 bases spanning the gap. The CDR3 is 14 amino acids. In germline, CDR1 is NSHNY, CDR2 SYGAGN. CDR3 loop: CASRGLGSSYEQYF. The CDR3 DNA, read in part, is TGTGCCAGCAGAGGGCTGGGGAGCTCCTAT.

The table lists this clone with a few counts. Mouse germline and gene names are used. The CDR3 protein is CASSALPWGANTGQLYF. The sequenced CDR3 bases are TGTGCCAGCAGTGCTCTCCCCTGGGGGGCAAACACCGGG. The chain recombines TRBV13-1 with TRBJ2-2; 8 bases are a match to TRBD2. The read is 4 residues too short to cover the CDR3 end, so that end is filled in from the germline J gene. From germline, CDR1 is NSHNY and CDR2 SYGAGN. V shed 3 bases and J 0 bases; nucleotides not matched to a gene: 7. The CDR3 is 17 residues long.